This T cell receptor (beta chain) was sequenced in a study of shared clonotypes between healthy human individuals. The CDR3 length is 14 residues. Trimming stripped 4 bases from V and 4 bases from J, with 13 bases between. Looked up from germline, CDR1 is SGDLS and CDR2 is YYNGEE. With regard to this clone: Its target is not known.

Produced via immunoSEQ multiplex PCR; TCRdb's table is partial and in-frame only. The table has around 100,000 clones, approximately 70% seen once. Study-level findings and limits: When naive CD4 clonotypes were compared across several donors, around 5% were shared. Generation probability values for non-shared clonotypes were lower than those for clonotypes shared by all four donors. Apart from blood, nothing was sampled; tissue repertoires likely differ.

This TCR was sampled from a woman aged 30 to 39 in good health. This rearrangement joins TRBV9 to TRBJ2-3; D may be TRBD2 (5 bases). Sequencing was performed on memory CD8+ T cells sorted from blood. The sample's subset: CD45RO+ cells pooled with CCR7-negative TemRA cells. The CDR3 bases are TGTGCCAGCAGCCCACTAGTCATAGCAGATACGCAGTATTTT. Residues: CASSPLVIADTQYF. Using reference TRBV9 and TRBJ2-3 for the parts outside the CDR3, the full variable domain is DSGVTQTPKHLITATGQRVTLRCSPRSGDLSVYWYQQSLDQGLQFLIQYYNGEERAKGNILERFSAQQFPDLHSELNLSSLELGDSALYFCASSPLVIADTQYFGPGTRLTVL.